Listed below are T cell receptor beta chains from one sample, sequenced in a study of blood T cell repertoires in COVID-19. Produced via immunoSEQ multiplex PCR; TCRdb's table is partial and in-frame only. The table lists about 170,000 clones, 83% of them singletons. Sequenced sample: peripheral blood. Receptor source: a woman at least 80 years old with acute or convalescent COVID-19. CDR3s include the opening cysteine and the closing phenylalanine or tryptophan. D genes are given only for firm matches. For some rows the clone size is stated as once, few or many, or as a class when expanded; others skip it.

TRBD1 | TRBJ2-5 | TRBV2 | - | CASKIGDRGYQETQYF | TGTGCCAGCAAGATCGGGGACAGGGGGTACCAAGAGACCCAGTACTTC
- | TRBJ2-1 | TRBV27 | - | CASSLLGQGSYNEQFF | TGTGCCAGCAGTTTATTGGGGCAGGGCTCCTACAATGAGCAGTTCTTC
- | TRBJ1-1 | TRBV9 | - | CASSQNGYAEAFF | TGTGCCAGCAGCCAAAACGGGTATGCTGAAGCTTTCTTT
- | TRBJ2-1 | TRBV11-2 | - | CASSLDGGNSYNEQFF | TGTGCCAGCAGCTTAGACGGCGGCAACTCCTACAATGAGCAGTTCTTC
- | TRBJ1-4 | TRBV18 | - | CASSRQFSTNEKLFF | TGTGCCAGCTCACGGCAGTTCTCAACTAATGAAAAACTGTTTTTT
TRBD1 | TRBJ1-2 | TRBV12-3/TRBV12-4 | once | CASKYRGFGYTF | TGTGCCAGCAAATACAGGGGCTTTGGCTACACCTTC
TRBD1 | TRBJ2-1 | TRBV29-1 | - | CSFTRTGGRNEQFF | TGCAGCTTCACCAGGACAGGGGGCCGAAATGAGCAGTTCTTC
TRBD1 | TRBJ2-1 | TRBV27 | - | CASRSGTAYNEQFF | TGTGCCAGCAGGTCAGGGACAGCCTACAATGAGCAGTTCTTC
- | TRBJ1-5 | TRBV6-6 | - | CASSYSWGDYNQPQHF | TGTGCCAGCAGTTACTCTTGGGGGGATTACAATCAGCCCCAGCATTTT
- | TRBJ2-6 | TRBV4-3 | - | CASSQGRYRTSLTF | TGCGCCAGCAGCCAAGGCCGCTACCGGACTTCCCTGACTTTC
TRBD1 | TRBJ1-3 | TRBV2 | - | CASSGDRGLFTGNTIYF | TGTGCCAGCAGTGGCGACAGGGGGCTGTTTACTGGAAACACCATATATTTT
- | TRBJ1-1 | TRBV5-8 | - | CASRRLNTEAFF | TGTGCCAGCAGGCGGTTGAACACTGAAGCTTTCTTT
- | TRBJ1-1 | TRBV29-1 | - | CSVEEGAEAFF | TGCAGCGTTGAAGAAGGGGCTGAAGCTTTCTTT
- | TRBJ1-5 | TRBV3-1/TRBV3-2 | - | CASSQEGRGQPQHF | TGTGCCAGCAGCCAAGAAGGGAGGGGGCAGCCCCAGCATTTT
- | TRBJ1-4 | TRBV28 | - | CASSRRRTGEKLFF | TGTGCCAGCAGCAGACGCAGGACGGGGGAAAAACTGTTTTTT
- | TRBJ2-2 | TRBV5-1 | - | CASSYRTSNTGELFF | TGCGCCAGCAGCTACAGAACCTCGAACACCGGGGAGCTGTTTTTT
- | TRBJ1-5 | TRBV19 | - | CASSMFGSSNQPQHF | TGTGCCAGTAGTATGTTTGGCTCTAGCAATCAGCCCCAGCATTTT
- | TRBJ1-5 | TRBV4-1 | - | CASSQDGYQPQHF | TGCGCCAGCAGCCAAGATGGCTATCAGCCCCAGCATTTT
TRBD1 | TRBJ1-5 | TRBV19 | - | CASRNRGSLGNQPQHF | TGTGCCAGTAGGAACAGGGGGTCCTTGGGCAATCAGCCCCAGCATTTT
- | TRBJ2-7 | TRBV2 | few | CASRTNRDSEQYF | TGTGCCAGCAGGACTAACCGGGACTCCGAGCAGTACTTC
- | TRBJ1-1 | TRBV27 | - | CASSYRDGGGAFF | TGTGCCAGCAGTTACCGGGACGGCGGGGGCGCTTTCTTT
- | TRBJ1-4 | TRBV28 | - | CASSSRVPTNEKLFF | TGTGCCAGCAGTTCCCGGGTCCCAACTAATGAAAAACTGTTTTTT
- | TRBJ2-2 | TRBV5-4 | - | CASSVDGTGELFF | TGTGCCAGCAGCGTGGACGGCACCGGGGAGCTGTTTTTT
- | TRBJ2-4 | TRBV30 | - | CACSPRILAKNIQYF | TGTGCCTGTTCCCCCCGTATTCTAGCCAAAAACATTCAGTACTTC
TRBD1 | TRBJ2-3 | TRBV5-5 | - | CASSSLQGATDTQYF | TGTGCCAGCAGCTCTCTACAGGGGGCTACAGATACGCAGTATTTT
- | TRBJ2-2 | TRBV5-6 | - | CASSFQTRRYTGELFF | TGTGCCAGCAGCTTTCAGACTAGGAGATACACCGGGGAGCTGTTTTTT
- | TRBJ2-7 | TRBV27 | - | CASSLRSAGEHEQYF | TGTGCCAGCAGTTTACGGAGCGCAGGGGAGCACGAGCAGTACTTC
- | TRBJ1-1 | TRBV18 | - | CASSPQRGTEAFF | TGTGCCAGCTCACCACAGAGGGGGACTGAAGCTTTCTTT
- | TRBJ1-2 | TRBV5-4 | few | CASSQRDGYTF | TGTGCCAGCAGCCAGAGGGATGGCTACACCTTC
TRBD2 | TRBJ2-7 | TRBV6-5 | few | CASSPSGGLGQYF | TGTGCCAGCAGTCCCTCGGGGGGGCTGGGGCAGTACTTC
- | TRBJ1-3 | TRBV9 | - | CASSVDRQPSGNTIYF | TGTGCCAGCAGCGTAGACCGACAGCCCTCTGGAAACACCATATATTTT
- | TRBJ2-2 | TRBV12-3/TRBV12-4 | - | CASSSRVGGELFF | TGTGCCAGCAGTTCCCGGGTTGGCGGGGAGCTGTTTTTT
TRBD2 | TRBJ2-7 | TRBV5-4 | - | CASSSGTSGALSSYEQYF | TGTGCCAGCAGCTCGGGGACTAGCGGCGCCCTATCATCCTACGAGCAGTACTTC
- | TRBJ2-7 | TRBV7-2 | - | CASSADYEQYF | TGTGCCAGCAGCGCAGACTACGAGCAGTACTTC
- | TRBJ2-2 | TRBV4-1 | - | CASSQEDTQIRLFF | TGCGCCAGCAGCCAAGAAGACACGCAAATCCGGCTGTTTTTT
TRBD2 | TRBJ2-2 | TRBV7-9 | - | CASSRTSGSLDTGELFF | TGTGCCAGCAGCCGAACTAGCGGGAGCCTGGACACCGGGGAGCTGTTTTTT
- | TRBJ1-2 | TRBV27 | - | CASSLSGSANYGYTF | TGTGCCAGCAGCCTCTCAGGTTCAGCTAACTATGGCTACACCTTC